The 26 T cell receptor beta chains below were found in one sample sequenced in a study of shared clonotypes between healthy human individuals. The protocol was immunoSEQ multiplex PCR, while the TCRdb copy is restricted to in-frame clones and leaves out a portion. The sample yields about 2 million clones, about 94% seen once. Cells designated naive CD8 were CD45RO-negative and were positively selected for CCR7, with terminally differentiated effector memory CD45RA+ cells excluded. The sample comprised naive CD8+ T cells sorted from blood. The receptor source for this set is a man between 18 and 29 years old in good health.

V gene TRBV10-3 combines with J gene TRBJ1-1; D ambiguous. The CDR3 is 14 residues long. Trimming left V 4 bases short and J 3 bases short, with 12 bases between. CDR1 ENHRY and CDR2 SYGVKD come from the germline V gene. CDR3 DNA sequence: TGTGCCATCAGTGTGGAGGGAGTGGACACTGAAGCTTTCTTT. It yields the protein CAISVEGVDTEAFF.

V and J are TRBV4-3 and TRBJ2-3; 12 bases map to TRBD2. The CDR3 is made up of 16 amino acids. The germline V gene has CDR1 LGHNA and CDR2 YSLEER. The trim removed 5 bases at V and 0 bases at J, leaving 3 bases unmatched. CDR3 protein: CASSGGLAGSTDTQYF. CDR3 DNA: TGCGCCAGCAGCGGTGGACTAGCGGGGAGCACAGATACGCAGTATTTT.

The CDR3 loop is CASSKVSSYEQYF. Written as DNA, the CDR3 is TGTGCCAGCAGCAAAGTTAGCTCCTACGAGCAGTACTTC. The chain couples TRBV21-1 to TRBJ2-7; TRBD2, the table's D call, lacks a check against the DNA. TRBV21-1 is tagged as a pseudogene. The length of the CDR3 is 13 residues.

The CDR3 here is CASSLGGRINSPLHF. The CDR3 nucleotides are TGTGCCAGCAGCTTGGGGGGGCGGATAAATTCACCCCTCCACTTT. The V call is TRBV5-6, the J call TRBJ1-6; a weak D match, TRBD1 (6 bases). Per the germline V gene, CDR1 is SGHDT and CDR2 is YYEEEE. V lost 0 bases and J lost 7, with 11 bases in between. This CDR3 is 15 amino acids long.

This chain connects TRBV4-3 to TRBJ1-1; D gene ambiguous. Germline CDR1 LGHNA, CDR2 YSLEER. The V and J ends lost 2 bases and 1 base respectively, with 14 bases between them. This CDR3 is built from 16 residues. CDR3 region: CASSQSPGRPNTEAFF. The CDR3 nucleotides are TGCGCCAGCAGCCAATCACCCGGGCGCCCGAACACTGAAGCTTTCTTT.

This clone appeared a single time. The V gene is TRBV29-1, the J gene TRBJ1-2; the match to TRBD1 covers 7 bases. The CDR3 consists of 13 residues. Germline CDR1 SQVTM, CDR2 ANQGSEA. V lost 6 bases, J lost 3 bases, and 7 bases stayed unmatched. CDR3 nucleotides: TGCAGCGTGGACCAGGGGGGCGACTATGGCTACACCTTC. Protein: CSVDQGGDYGYTF.

Note on this clone: In the same sample, other DNA sequences code for this CDR3. This chain joins TRBV5-4 and TRBJ2-7; unclear D gene. Germline V gene lookup returns CDR1 SGHNT and CDR2 YYREEE (reference sequence). CDR3 length: 12 residues. Trimming removed 0 bases from V and 2 bases from J, with 3 bases in between. CDR3 sequence reads: CASSLDTYEQYF. In DNA form, the CDR3 reads TGTGCCAGCAGCTTGGACACCTACGAGCAGTACTTC. The full variable domain, with the rest looked up from reference TRBV5-4 and TRBJ2-7, is ETGVTQSPTHLIKTRGQQVTLRCSSQSGHNTVSWYQQALGQGPQFIFQYYREEENGRGNFPPRFSGLQFPNYSSELNVNALELDDSALYLCASSLDTYEQYFGPGTRLTVT.

The CDR3 DNA reads as TGTGCCAGCTCAAGGGGGGATTTCCCGTACGAGCAGTACTTC. It yields the protein CASSRGDFPYEQYF. V is TRBV7-9 and J is TRBJ2-7, with D perhaps assigned TRBD1 or TRBD2 (6 bases each). CDR1 SEHNR and CDR2 FQNEAQ come from the germline V gene (reference sequence). CDR3 length: 14 residues. The V and J ends lost 8 bases and 4 bases respectively, with 18 bases between them. The full variable domain, in which reference TRBV7-9 and TRBJ2-7 provide the parts outside the CDR3, is DTGVSQNPRHKITKRGQNVTFRCDPISEHNRLYWYRQTLGQGPEFLTYFQNEAQLEKSRLLSDRFSAERPKGSFSTLEIQRTEQGDSAMYLCASSRGDFPYEQYFGPGTRLTVT.

The chain has TRBV19 and TRBJ2-3, with D perhaps matching TRBD1 or TRBD2 (6 bases each). Germline V gene lookup returns CDR1 LNHDA and CDR2 SQIVND (reference sequence). The V gene lost 0 bases and the J gene lost 3 bases, with 13 bases spanning the gap. This CDR3 spans 16 amino acids. This CDR3 reads CASSIDRGDTTDTQYF. The CDR3 DNA is TGTGCCAGTAGTATAGATAGGGGGGACACGACAGATACGCAGTATTTT.

The chain uses TRBV7-9 and TRBJ2-7, with unresolved D. The germline CDR1 and CDR2 sequences are SEHNR and FQNEAQ (reference sequence). The V end was cut by 2 bases, the J end by 3 bases, with 8 bases between. This CDR3 comprises 13 residues. CDR3 sequence reads: CASSLNAGYEQYF. As DNA, the CDR3 is TGTGCCAGCAGCTTAAATGCAGGCTACGAGCAGTACTTC. Drawing the rest from reference TRBV7-9 and TRBJ2-7, the complete variable domain is DTGVSQNPRHKITKRGQNVTFRCDPISEHNRLYWYRQTLGQGPEFLTYFQNEAQLEKSRLLSDRFSAERPKGSFSTLEIQRTEQGDSAMYLCASSLNAGYEQYFGPGTRLTVT.

The chain carries TRBV4-3 and TRBJ1-2; 8 nucleotides match TRBD1. CDR3 length: 16 amino acids. Germline V lookup: CDR1 LGHNA, CDR2 YSLEER. V shed 1 base, J shed 8 bases, and the junction held 12 bases outside the gene matches. DNA for the CDR3: TGCGCCAGCAGCCAAGGGACAGGGACACTGAGTGGAGGCTACACCTTC. It is translated as CASSQGTGTLSGGYTF.

Worth noting for this clone: The sample holds other DNA sequences that translate to the same CDR3. This rearrangement joins TRBV4-1 to TRBJ1-1; D unclear. V lost 4 bases to trimming and J lost 4 bases, with 7 bases between them. The CDR3 has 12 amino acids. Germline V lookup: CDR1 MGHRA, CDR2 YSYEKL. The CDR3 region is CASSPGSTEAFF. The CDR3 DNA sequence: TGCGCCAGCAGCCCGGGTAGCACTGAAGCTTTCTTT.

This clone showed up just once. The rearrangement links TRBV5-6 to TRBJ2-7, with D tentatively TRBD1 (5 bases). V lost 3 bases, J lost 3 bases, and 7 bases lay in between. The CDR3 loop spans 12 amino acids. Germline-derived CDR1 and CDR2 are SGHDT and YYEEEE. The CDR3 here is CASSYDSYEQYF. The CDR3 DNA reads TGTGCCAGCAGCTACGACAGCTACGAGCAGTACTTC.

This chain connects TRBV13 to TRBJ2-7; 9 bases line up with TRBD2. Per the germline V gene, CDR1 is PRHDT and CDR2 is FYEKMQ (reference sequence). Trimming took 0 bases from V and 5 from J; bases not matched to a gene: 2. There are 14 residues in the CDR3. The CDR3 region is CASSLGSGGNEQYF. CDR3 coding DNA: TGTGCCAGCAGCTTAGGTAGCGGGGGCAACGAGCAGTACTTC.

A few counts support this clone. The sample contains more than one DNA sequence encoding this CDR3. The V call is TRBV4-1, the J call TRBJ2-7; D perhaps matches TRBD1 (5 bases). Germline loops: CDR1 MGHRA, CDR2 YSYEKL. CDR3 length equals 14 residues. V was pared by 3 bases and J by 3 bases, with 12 bases between. CDR3 bases: TGCGCCAGCAGCCACCGGCAGGGCGTCTACGAGCAGTACTTC. It is translated as CASSHRQGVYEQYF.

This clone was found a few times. The rearrangement uses TRBV13 and TRBJ1-5, with D hard to call. The CDR3 contains 14 residues. The V end lost 3 bases, the J end lost 4 bases, and 10 bases lay between the germline ends. CDR1 is PRHDT and CDR2 is FYEKMQ in the germline V gene (reference sequence). The CDR3 spells CASSLGISNQPQHF. The CDR3 DNA sequence: TGTGCCAGCAGCTTGGGGATCTCGAATCAGCCCCAGCATTTT.

The V gene is TRBV28, the J gene TRBJ1-1; a weak D match, TRBD1 (5 bases). CDR1 and CDR2 (germline): MDHEN, SYDVKM. CDR3 length: 13 amino acids. The germline V and J ends were trimmed by 7 bases and 4 bases, with 13 bases remaining between them. In DNA, the CDR3 is TGTGCCAGCACCTTGGGGGGGGTCACTGAAGCTTTCTTT. This encodes CASTLGGVTEAFF.

The chain is built from TRBV28 and TRBJ1-2; possibly TRBD1 for D (5 bases). Deletions cut 10 bases from V and 1 base from J, with 13 bases between. The CDR3 loop spans 13 amino acids. Germline-derived CDR1 and CDR2 are MDHEN and SYDVKM. CDR3 DNA: TGTGCCATCCCGAACAGGAGTAACTATGGCTACACCTTC. This gives the protein CAIPNRSNYGYTF.

V usage is TRBV6-1 and J usage is TRBJ2-7; D tentatively fits TRBD1 or TRBD2 (5 bases each). V lost 8 bases, J lost 2 bases, and 13 bases lay in between. Looked up from germline, CDR1 is MNHNS and CDR2 is SASEGT. The CDR3 spans 13 residues. DNA of the CDR3: TGTGCCAGCGGGACCTTTTTAGCCTACGAGCAGTACTTC. This sequence encodes CASGTFLAYEQYF.

The rearrangement joins TRBV11-3 to TRBJ2-6; D uncertain. The CDR3 runs to 16 residues. Germline CDR1 reads SGHNT; CDR2 reads YENEEA. The V and J ends lost 0 bases and 0 bases respectively, with 6 bases between them. CDR3 coding DNA: TGTGCCAGCAGCTTAGAGGCCTGCTCTGGGGCCAACGTCCTGACTTTC. It yields the protein CASSLEACSGANVLTF. The variable domain in full, completed from reference TRBV11-3 and TRBJ2-6, reads EAGVVQSPRYKIIEKKQPVAFWCNPISGHNTLYWYLQNLGQGPELLIRYENEEAVDDSQLPKDRFSAERLKGVDSTLKIQPAELGDSAVYLCASSLEACSGANVLTFGAGSRLTVL.

This rearrangement joins TRBV5-6 to TRBJ1-4; D not resolved. V lost 4 bases and J lost 3, with 13 bases in between. This CDR3 spans 15 amino acids. CDR1 SGHDT and CDR2 YYEEEE come from the germline V gene. CDR3 region: CASSMIRESNEKLFF. CDR3 coding DNA: TGTGCCAGCAGCATGATCCGAGAGTCTAATGAAAAACTGTTTTTT. Full variable domain (rest looked up from reference TRBV5-6 and TRBJ1-4): DAGVTQSPTHLIKTRGQQVTLRCSPKSGHDTVSWYQQALGQGPQFIFQYYEEEERQRGNFPDRFSGHQFPNYSSELNVNALLLGDSALYLCASSMIRESNEKLFFGSGTQLSVL.

This clone has just one count. Other nucleotide sequences from this sample produce the same CDR3. The chain couples TRBV10-3 to TRBJ2-7; TRBD2 matches 14 bases. Looked up from germline, CDR1 is ENHRY and CDR2 is SYGVKD. V trimming: 3 bases; J trimming: 4 bases; junction bases outside the gene matches: 2. This CDR3 has 15 amino acids. The CDR3 loop is CAISEGTSGSYEQYF. The CDR3 DNA is TGTGCCATCAGTGAAGGGACTAGCGGGAGTTACGAGCAGTACTTC.

The V gene is TRBV5-1, the J gene TRBJ2-1; weak D call: TRBD2 (5 bases). Germline V gene data show CDR1 as SGHRS and CDR2 as YFSETQ. The V and J ends lost 4 bases and 8 bases respectively, with 13 bases between them. The CDR3 extends over 13 amino acids. The CDR3 region has the DNA TGCGCCAGCAGCGGGCGAGGGCTTGATGAGCAGTTCTTC. Translating gives CASSGRGLDEQFF.

On this clone itself: Other DNA sequences in the sample encode the same CDR3. The chain has TRBV6-1 and TRBJ1-5; D is perhaps TRBD1 (6 bases). The CDR3 is made up of 15 amino acids. Between the trimmed V and J ends, which lost 0 bases and 3 bases, there was a span of 9 bases. CDR1 is MNHNS, CDR2 SASEGT, per germline. CDR3 DNA sequence: TGTGCCAGCAGTGAAGCAAGGGGGTCCAATCAGCCCCAGCATTTT. It translates to CASSEARGSNQPQHF.

The chain carries TRBV27 and TRBJ1-2; the D gene is possibly TRBD1 (5 bases). The V and J ends lost 2 bases and 5 bases respectively, with 15 bases between them. The CDR3 is 15 residues long. CDR1 is MNHEY, CDR2 SMNVEV, per germline (reference sequence). The CDR3 sequence: CASSLVGGLGYGYTF. The CDR3 nucleotides read TGTGCCAGCAGTTTAGTCGGGGGGTTAGGGTATGGCTACACCTTC.

This rearrangement joins TRBV2 to TRBJ2-2; maybe TRBD2 (6 bases). Looked up from germline, CDR1 is SNHLY and CDR2 is FYNNEI. V gave up 3 bases and J gave up 3 bases, with 8 bases separating them. The CDR3 totals 14 residues. In nucleotides, the CDR3 is TGTGCCAGCAGTGAGAGGGACTACACCGGGGAGCTGTTTTTT. The encoded protein is CASSERDYTGELFF.